One and the same sample provided the 5 T cell receptor beta chains below, sequenced in a study of cytomegalovirus exposure and HLA in healthy donors. Clones were sequenced by immunoSEQ multiplex PCR, and TCRdb holds only the in-frame ones, with some missing. The repertoire holds roughly 190,000 clones, with about 82% as singletons. Sequencing was carried out using PBMCs. Source of these receptors: a woman under 30 in good health and CMV-seronegative.

The chain uses TRBV7-3 and TRBJ2-2; 7 bases align to TRBD1. The CDR3 covers 14 residues. The germline V gene encodes CDR1 SGHTA and CDR2 FQGTGA. V was pared by 3 bases and J by 6 bases, with 4 bases of the junction left unmatched. CDR3 amino acids: CASSFRQGSGELFF. CDR3 in DNA: TGTGCCAGCAGCTTTCGACAGGGATCCGGGGAGCTGTTTTTT.

The chain joins TRBV30 to TRBJ1-1, with D hard to call. The ends were cut back, 4 bases at V and 0 bases at J, with 12 bases in the middle. CDR1 GTSNPN and CDR2 SVGIG come from the germline V gene (reference sequence). CDR3 length: 14 residues. CDR3 in amino acids: CAWTGIQVNTEAFF. In DNA form, the CDR3 reads TGTGCCTGGACCGGGATCCAGGTGAACACTGAAGCTTTCTTT. The full variable domain, rest sourced from reference TRBV30 and TRBJ1-1, is SQTIHQWPATLVQPVGSPLSLECTVEGTSNPNLYWYRQAAGRGLQLLFYSVGIGQISSEVPQNLSASRPQDRQFILSSKKLLLSDSGFYLCAWTGIQVNTEAFFGQGTRLTVV.

The V call is TRBV10-2, the J call TRBJ1-3; TRBD1 matches at 9 bases. CDR1 WSHSY and CDR2 SAAADI come from the germline V gene. The CDR3 is 16 amino acids. Losses at the gene ends were 4 bases for V and 0 bases for J; bases not matched to a gene: 4. This chain's CDR3 is CASSATGGNSGNTIYF. The DNA for the CDR3 is TGCGCCAGCAGTGCGACAGGGGGAAACTCTGGAAACACCATATATTTT.

The chain carries TRBV19 and TRBJ1-1; D unclear. This CDR3 is built from 14 residues. Germline lookup yields CDR1 LNHDA and CDR2 SQIVND (reference sequence). V lost 5 bases and J 1 base, leaving 11 bases between the germline ends. CDR3 sequence: CASSAGIGNTEAFF. In DNA form, the CDR3 reads TGTGCCAGTAGTGCCGGGATCGGGAACACTGAAGCTTTCTTT.

The rearrangement uses TRBV19 and TRBJ1-5; no definite D call. The CDR3 runs to 13 residues. The ends were cut back, 3 bases at V and 7 bases at J, with 10 bases in the middle. The germline V gene encodes CDR1 LNHDA and CDR2 SQIVND (reference sequence). CDR3 DNA sequence: TGTGCCAGTAGTATTGACCGGGGACAGCCCCAGCATTTT. This codes for CASSIDRGQPQHF.